The 8 T cell receptor beta chains below all came from one sample that was sequenced in a study of response to subunit inactivated influenza vaccine. TCRdb re-derived calls from the RT-PCR reads in MiXCR, one entry per CDR3 protein. The sample shows 650,000 or so distinct CDR3 sequences, roughly 15% of them seen only once. The sample here was PBMCs from blood, taken about 14 days before vaccination. All receptors come from a man aged 45-60 years who received an inactivated influenza vaccine.

The genes are TRBV28 and TRBJ2-5; 9 bases are shared with TRBD1. V lost 1 base, J lost 4 bases, and 7 bases stayed unmatched. This CDR3 contains 16 residues. Per germline, CDR1 MDHEN and CDR2 SYDVKM. The CDR3 nucleotides read TGTGCCAGCAGTTTATACCTGACAGGGGGAGGAGAGACCCAGTACTTC. This gives the protein CASSLYLTGGGETQYF.

This clonotype was observed a few times. The rearrangement joins TRBV3-1 to TRBJ2-3; TRBD2 is a possible D gene (5 bases). V was shortened by 3 bases and J by 0 bases, with 16 bases between the two germline ends. This CDR3 has 17 amino acids. Germline V gives CDR1 LGHDT, CDR2 YNNKEL (reference sequence). This chain's CDR3 is CASSHLAWLGSTDTQYF. DNA for the CDR3: TGTGCCAGCAGCCATCTAGCATGGTTGGGAAGCACAGATACGCAGTATTTT.

This clonotype was seen repeatedly, ten times or more. The rearrangement links TRBV6-2 or TRBV6-3 to TRBJ2-1; D is uncertain. V gave up 3 bases and J gave up 0 bases, with 9 bases separating them. CDR3 size: 15 residues. CDR1 is MNHEY and CDR2 is SVGEGT in the germline V gene. The CDR3 sequence is CASSYSAGSYNEQFF. DNA for the CDR3: TGTGCCAGCAGTTATTCAGCCGGCTCCTACAATGAGCAGTTCTTC.

The V call is TRBV29-1, the J call TRBJ1-1; D is unclear. Germline CDR1 SQVTM, CDR2 ANQGSEA. The CDR3 runs to 14 residues. The V end lost 7 bases, the J end lost 0 bases, and 15 bases lay between the germline ends. The CDR3 DNA reads as TGCAGCGCCGACGAGGACCCAGTGAACACTGAAGCTTTCTTT. Residues: CSADEDPVNTEAFF.

This clonotype was picked up many times. The chain recombines TRBV7-9 with TRBJ2-7, with D perhaps matching TRBD1 or TRBD2 (5 bases each). V lost 5 bases and J 2 bases, leaving 13 bases between the germline ends. CDR3 size: 14 residues. The germline V gene has CDR1 SEHNR and CDR2 FQNEAQ (reference sequence). In nucleotides, the CDR3 is TGTGCCAGCAGCCCCCGGGGACCAACCTACGAGCAGTACTTC. Its translation is CASSPRGPTYEQYF.

This rearrangement joins TRBV27 to TRBJ2-6, with a weak D call TRBD2 (5 bases). Trimming cost V 5 bases and J 1 base, with 12 bases left between them. The germline V gene encodes CDR1 MNHEY and CDR2 SMNVEV (reference sequence). This CDR3 has 16 residues. The CDR3 DNA is TGTGCCAGCAGTCCGGGATGGGGATCTGGGGCCAACGTCCTGACTTTC. This sequence encodes CASSPGWGSGANVLTF.

There are many counts of this clonotype. The V gene is TRBV29-1, the J gene TRBJ2-7; no reliable D call. Germline CDR1 reads SQVTM; CDR2 reads ANQGSEA. V lost 4 bases and J 0 bases, leaving 10 bases between the germline ends. CDR3 length: 13 amino acids. CDR3 residues: CSVVQRPSYEQYF. CDR3 DNA sequence: TGCAGCGTTGTCCAACGGCCCTCCTACGAGCAGTACTTC.

This clonotype appeared a few times. The rearrangement joins TRBV20-1 to TRBJ1-6, with D possibly TRBD1 on 5 matching bases. The CDR3 has 14 residues. The V gene lost 3 bases and the J gene lost 5 bases, with 11 bases spanning the gap. CDR1 DFQATT and CDR2 SNEGSKA come from the germline V gene (reference sequence). CDR3: CSASPGRNNSPLHF. The CDR3 nucleotides are TGCAGTGCTAGCCCAGGGCGGAATAATTCACCCCTCCACTTT.